This T cell receptor (beta chain) was captured by sequencing in a study of metastatic and nonmetastatic thyroid tumors. The CDR3 runs to 14 residues. Per the germline V gene, CDR1 is SNHLY and CDR2 is FYNNEI. V was clipped by 6 bases and J by 7 bases; unmatched bases: 3. From the PCR reads, TCRdb re-called clones with MiXCR. The repertoire holds tens of thousands of clones, around 28% seen once, with 5% to 7% in the top ten. There were no patients who had received any treatment before thyroid surgery. The TCR sequence derives from a female donor with papillary thyroid cancer or a benign thyroid nodule (not recorded which). Some clones in this sample may be carry-over from other donors' samples. The V call is TRBV2, the J call TRBJ2-7, with 16 bases fitting TRBD2. Sequencing was performed on tumor tissue. The CDR3 loop is CASRGLAGGREQYF. CDR3 nucleotide sequence: TGTGCCAGCAGGGGACTAGCGGGGGGGCGGGAGCAGTACTTC.